The 13 T cell receptor beta chains reported below all come from one sample, sequenced in a study of T cell responses to AZD1222 COVID-19 vaccine. Method: immunoSEQ multiplex PCR; TCRdb's copy keeps in-frame clones and lacks some. Of fewer than 120,000 clones in the sample, nearly 90% were seen once. The material was peripheral blood, obtained on day 0 of AZD1222 vaccination. These receptors were collected from an adult in good health.

A few counts support this clone. The chain joins TRBV5-8 to TRBJ1-5, with TRBD1 matching over 7 bases. The V segment lost 3 bases and the J segment 0 bases; nucleotides outside the gene matches: 3. Germline assignment: CDR1 SGHTS and CDR2 YDEGEE. The CDR3 runs 15 residues. The CDR3 nucleotides read TGTGCCAGCAGCTCGGGACAGAATAGCAATCAGCCCCAGCATTTT. The encoded protein is CASSSGQNSNQPQHF.

This clone was observed a handful of times. The chain employs TRBV7-8 and TRBJ2-4; possible D gene TRBD2, 6 bases. V lost 5 bases and J 0 bases, leaving 14 bases between the germline ends. Germline loops: CDR1 SGHVS, CDR2 FQNEAQ. This CDR3 has 16 residues. The CDR3 region has the DNA TGTGCCAGCAGCCCACACAGCGGGTTAGCCAAAAACATTCAGTACTTC. It encodes CASSPHSGLAKNIQYF.

The chain recombines TRBV28 with TRBJ2-7, with a weak D call TRBD2 (6 bases). The germline CDR1 and CDR2 sequences are MDHEN and SYDVKM. This CDR3 spans 18 amino acids. Trimming removed 0 bases at V and 0 bases at J, with 18 bases between. The DNA of the CDR3 is TGTGCCAGCAGTTTATGGGGGTTTGGGCGGGACGACTCCTACGAGCAGTACTTC. Its translation: CASSLWGFGRDDSYEQYF.

V and J are TRBV5-4 and TRBJ2-5, with D perhaps TRBD2 (6 bases). V lost 3 bases, J lost 2 bases, and 17 bases lay in between. The CDR3 is made up of 16 amino acids. Germline V gene data show CDR1 as SGHNT and CDR2 as YYREEE (reference sequence). CDR3 region: CASSYRLGGDQETQYF. For the CDR3, the DNA is TGTGCCAGCAGCTACCGACTAGGAGGGGATCAAGAGACCCAGTACTTC.

J is TRBJ2-3 and V is TRBV3-1 (or the pseudogene TRBV3-2); D is unclear. The CDR3 sequence is 12 residues long. Germline V gene data show CDR1 as LGHDT and CDR2 as YNNKEL (reference sequence). V lost 1 base, J lost 6 bases, and 5 bases lay in between. Here the CDR3 reads CASSQGYDTQYF. For the CDR3, the DNA is TGTGCCAGCAGCCAAGGTTACGATACGCAGTATTTT.

The chain carries TRBV11-2 and TRBJ1-5, with D perhaps TRBD1 (6 bases). This CDR3 has 16 amino acids. Per germline, CDR1 SGHAT and CDR2 FQNNGV. The V end lost 0 bases, the J end lost 0 bases, and 9 bases lay between the germline ends. CDR3 region: CASSLETGNSNQPQHF. CDR3 nucleotide sequence: TGTGCCAGCAGCTTAGAAACAGGGAATAGCAATCAGCCCCAGCATTTT. Supplemented by reference TRBV11-2 and TRBJ1-5, the full variable domain reads EAGVAQSPRYKIIEKRQSVAFWCNPISGHATLYWYQQILGQGPKLLIQFQNNGVVDDSQLPKDRFSAERLKGVDSTLKIQPAKLEDSAVYLCASSLETGNSNQPQHFGDGTRLSIL.

The V gene is TRBV11-3, the J gene TRBJ2-7, with 9 nucleotides matching TRBD1. Germline CDR1 is SGHNT and CDR2 is YENEEA. The CDR3 contains 15 residues. V was pared by 5 bases and J by 2 bases, with 7 bases of the junction left unmatched. The CDR3 nucleotides read TGTGCCAGCAGCGTATCCGGGACAGGGACCTACGAGCAGTACTTC. Protein: CASSVSGTGTYEQYF.

The chain couples TRBV27 to TRBJ2-2; D may be TRBD1 (6 bases). V lost 6 bases and J lost 1, with 15 bases in between. The CDR3 spans 16 residues. In germline, CDR1 is MNHEY, CDR2 SMNVEV (reference sequence). CDR3 nucleotides: TGTGCCAGCAGAGCCGCAGGGGTGCGGAACACCGGGGAGCTGTTTTTT. Its protein is CASRAAGVRNTGELFF.

This rearrangement joins TRBV29-1 to TRBJ1-1; D possibly corresponds to TRBD1 (5 bases). The V end lost 4 bases, the J end lost 1 base, and 10 bases lay between the germline ends. Germline V lookup: CDR1 SQVTM, CDR2 ANQGSEA. CDR3 length: 13 amino acids. The CDR3 protein is CSVVGAQNTEAFF. The CDR3 nucleotides are TGCAGCGTTGTCGGGGCCCAGAACACTGAAGCTTTCTTT.

The CDR3 sequence: CASSTPGVPLNEQYF. The CDR3, as DNA: TGTGCCAGCAGCACACCCGGGGTTCCCCTGAACGAGCAGTACTTC. The gene calls are TRBV7-2 and TRBJ2-7; a possible D gene is TRBD2 (5 bases). Germline V gives CDR1 SGHTA, CDR2 FQGNSA. Trimming cost V 5 bases and J 5 bases, with 19 bases left between them. The CDR3 sequence is 15 residues long.

The chain combines TRBV5-6 with TRBJ2-1; no firm D call. Germline lookup yields CDR1 SGHDT and CDR2 YYEEEE. CDR3 length equals 15 residues. Trimming took off 2 bases at V and 0 bases at J, with 9 bases between the two ends. CDR3 residues: CASSFRASSYNEQFF. DNA of the CDR3: TGTGCCAGCAGCTTCCGGGCGAGCTCCTACAATGAGCAGTTCTTC.

V gene TRBV9 combines with J gene TRBJ2-5; the D gene is possibly TRBD1 (6 bases). The CDR3 sequence is 13 residues long. Per germline, CDR1 SGDLS and CDR2 YYNGEE. The V gene lost 1 base and the J gene lost 5 bases, with 9 bases spanning the gap. The DNA of the CDR3 is TGTGCCAGCAGCGTAACCAGGGGTGAGACCCAGTACTTC. Its protein is CASSVTRGETQYF. Drawing the rest from reference TRBV9 and TRBJ2-5, the complete variable domain is DSGVTQTPKHLITATGQRVTLRCSPRSGDLSVYWYQQSLDQGLQFLIQYYNGEERAKGNILERFSAQQFPDLHSELNLSSLELGDSALYFCASSVTRGETQYFGPGTRLLVL.

This rearrangement joins TRBV24-1 to TRBJ1-1, with 10 nucleotides matching TRBD1. Looked up from germline, CDR1 is KGHDR and CDR2 is SFDVKD. V was clipped by 4 bases and J by 3 bases; unmatched bases: 4. This CDR3 has 15 amino acids. The CDR3 is CATSEPDRGDTEAFF. DNA for the CDR3: TGTGCCACCAGTGAGCCGGACAGGGGGGACACTGAAGCTTTCTTT.